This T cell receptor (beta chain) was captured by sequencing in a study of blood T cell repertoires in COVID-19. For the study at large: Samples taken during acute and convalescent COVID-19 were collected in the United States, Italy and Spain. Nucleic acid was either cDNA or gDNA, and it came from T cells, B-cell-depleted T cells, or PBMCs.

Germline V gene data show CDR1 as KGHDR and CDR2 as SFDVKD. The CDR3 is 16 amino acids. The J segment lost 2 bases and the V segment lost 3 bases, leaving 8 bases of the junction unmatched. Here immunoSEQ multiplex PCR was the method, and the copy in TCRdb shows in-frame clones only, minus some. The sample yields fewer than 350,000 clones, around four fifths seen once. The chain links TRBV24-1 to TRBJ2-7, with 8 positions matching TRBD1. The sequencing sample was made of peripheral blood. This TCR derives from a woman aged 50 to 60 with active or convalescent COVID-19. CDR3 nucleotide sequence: TGTGCCACCAGTGATGGACAGGGCGTGGGAACCTACGAGCAGTACTTC. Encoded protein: CATSDGQGVGTYEQYF.